A single sample is the source of the 20 T cell receptor beta chains below, sequenced in a study of T cell repertoires in cytomegalovirus infection. TCRdb re-derived calls from the reads in MiXCR, one entry per CDR3 protein. The sample yields 170,000 or so distinct CDR3 sequences, under 15% seen once. The sequencing input was PBMCs. These receptors were collected from a human donor in good health (CMV status not recorded). Some clones in this sample may be carry-over from other donors' samples.

V gene TRBV6-5 combines with J gene TRBJ2-1, with 7 bases identical to TRBD1. The ends lost 6 bases at V and 5 bases at J; junction bases unmatched: 4. Germline V gives CDR1 MNHEY, CDR2 SVGAGI. The CDR3 covers 13 residues. CDR3 amino acids: CASRETGNNEQFF. CDR3 DNA: TGTGCCAGCAGAGAGACAGGGAACAATGAGCAGTTCTTC.

This clonotype has a count of ten or more. This chain uses TRBV7-2 with TRBJ1-5, with D unresolved. Trimming stripped 5 bases from V and 7 bases from J, with 12 bases between. CDR3 length: 13 residues. Germline assignment: CDR1 SGHTA and CDR2 FQGNSA. CDR3 region: CASSPRNEQPQHF. CDR3 DNA: TGTGCCAGCAGCCCCCGGAACGAACAGCCCCAGCATTTT.

The sample holds a few counts of this clonotype. V usage is TRBV15 and J usage is TRBJ1-1, with 8 bases that match TRBD1. The CDR3 consists of 15 residues. V was pared by 9 bases and J by 2 bases, with 11 bases of the junction left unmatched. Per germline, CDR1 LNHNV and CDR2 YYDKDF (reference sequence). CDR3 amino acids: CATEVSGTGNTEAFF. As DNA, the CDR3 is TGTGCCACAGAAGTATCCGGGACAGGAAACACTGAAGCTTTCTTT.

The rearrangement uses TRBV7-8 and TRBJ2-1; D gene ambiguous. The CDR3 is 11 residues long. V lost 7 bases to trimming and J lost 7 bases, with 8 bases between them. Germline lookup yields CDR1 SGHVS and CDR2 FQNEAQ. The CDR3 reads CASTRTNEQFF. In DNA, the CDR3 is TGTGCCAGCACCCGGACGAATGAGCAGTTCTTC. The entire variable domain, with the rest obtained from reference TRBV7-8 and TRBJ2-1, is as follows: GAGVSQSPRYKVAKRGQDVALRCDPISGHVSLFWYQQALGQGPEFLTYFQNEAQLDKSGLPSDRFFAERPEGSVSTLKIQRTQQEDSAVYLCASTRTNEQFFGPGTRLTVL.

The table lists this clonotype with many counts. The CDR3 here is CASSFAVGESDTQYF. The CDR3 DNA follows: TGTGCCAGCAGCTTTGCAGTTGGAGAGTCAGATACGCAGTATTTT. The V and J genes are TRBV7-8 and TRBJ2-3; D gene unclear. Germline V gene sequence: CDR1 SGHVS, CDR2 FQNEAQ. Between the trimmed V and J ends, which lost 3 bases and 4 bases, there was a span of 14 bases. The CDR3 length is 15 residues.

This chain links TRBV14 with TRBJ2-1; 12 nucleotides agree with TRBD2. Losses at the gene ends were 1 base for V and 3 bases for J; bases not matched to a gene: 1. CDR3 length: 16 amino acids. Germline V gene sequence: CDR1 SGHDN, CDR2 FVKESK. The chain's CDR3 is CASSQAGLAGYNEQFF. CDR3 coding DNA: TGTGCCAGCAGCCAAGCGGGACTAGCGGGCTACAATGAGCAGTTCTTC.

The rearrangement joins TRBV9 to TRBJ1-5; TRBD1 is a possible D gene (6 bases). CDR1 SGDLS and CDR2 YYNGEE come from the germline V gene. Trimming took 3 bases from V and 3 from J, leaving 22 bases between them. The CDR3 contains 18 residues. The CDR3 is CASSERGTGHKPNQPQHF. The CDR3 DNA reads TGTGCCAGCAGCGAGAGAGGGACGGGACATAAGCCCAATCAGCCCCAGCATTTT. The full variable domain, completed using reference TRBV9 and TRBJ1-5, is DSGVTQTPKHLITATGQRVTLRCSPRSGDLSVYWYQQSLDQGLQFLIQYYNGEERAKGNILERFSAQQFPDLHSELNLSSLELGDSALYFCASSERGTGHKPNQPQHFGDGTRLSIL.

This clonotype was picked up many times. V gene TRBV6-6 combines with J gene TRBJ2-3, with D possibly called TRBD1 or TRBD2 (5 bases each). Germline lookup yields CDR1 MNHNY and CDR2 SVGAGI (reference sequence). Between the trimmed V and J ends, which lost 11 bases and 2 bases, there was a span of 14 bases. This CDR3 has 13 residues. CDR3 DNA sequence: TGTGCCGGAAAGAGGGGCGCCACAGATACGCAGTATTTT. Protein sequence: CAGKRGATDTQYF.

This clonotype was counted many times. The chain carries TRBV5-6 and TRBJ1-1, with a weak D call TRBD1 (6 bases). The CDR3 totals 15 residues. Per germline, CDR1 SGHDT and CDR2 YYEEEE. V shed 4 bases and J shed 1 base, with 14 bases lying between them. CDR3 loop: CASSTETGQNTEAFF. CDR3 in DNA: TGTGCCAGCAGCACCGAAACAGGGCAGAACACTGAAGCTTTCTTT.

This clonotype was observed a few times. The J gene is TRBJ2-2, the V gene TRBV7-9; D possibly corresponds to TRBD2 (6 bases). Trimming stripped 1 base from V and 2 bases from J, with 14 bases between. Germline CDR1 and CDR2: SEHNR and FQNEAQ (reference sequence). There are 17 residues in the CDR3. The CDR3 region is CASSLGVERANTGELFF. The CDR3 DNA reads as TGTGCCAGCAGCTTAGGGGTCGAGCGGGCAAACACCGGGGAGCTGTTTTTT.

The V gene is TRBV29-1, the J gene TRBJ2-3; D possibly corresponds to TRBD1 (7 bases). This CDR3 has 14 residues. V was shortened by 3 bases and J by 4 bases, with 14 bases between the two germline ends. Germline V gene data show CDR1 as SQVTM and CDR2 as ANQGSEA. CDR3 region: CSVDLSRGADTQYF. The CDR3 DNA sequence: TGCAGCGTTGATTTGAGCAGGGGGGCAGATACGCAGTATTTT.

In its sample, this clonotype was seen a few times. The chain carries TRBV28 and TRBJ2-4; no definite D call. CDR3 length equals 13 residues. Trimming took 4 bases from V and 11 from J, leaving 15 bases between them. Germline CDR1 reads MDHEN; CDR2 reads SYDVKM. The DNA of the CDR3 is TGTGCCAGCAGTTCCCCCCAAGTTGGGGTTCAGTACTTC. It yields the protein CASSSPQVGVQYF.

In this sample, this clonotype turned up many times. The chain combines TRBV5-4 with TRBJ2-7; 9 positions match TRBD1. Germline V lookup: CDR1 SGHNT, CDR2 YYREEE (reference sequence). The CDR3 runs 14 residues. V lost 4 bases and J lost 3; bases outside the gene matches: 5. CDR3 protein: CASSVDRGYYEQYF. The CDR3 nucleotides read TGTGCCAGCAGCGTCGACAGGGGGTACTACGAGCAGTACTTC.

This clonotype was picked up many times. CDR3 loop: CASSVGQDAYNEQFF. The CDR3 nucleotides read TGTGCCAGCAGCGTTGGACAGGACGCCTACAATGAGCAGTTCTTC. V gene TRBV5-4 combines with J gene TRBJ2-1; TRBD1 aligns across 7 bases. CDR3 length: 15 amino acids. After removal of 4 bases from V and 2 bases from J, the junction contained 6 bases not matched to a gene. The V gene's germline CDR1 is SGHNT and CDR2 YYREEE (reference sequence).

This clonotype was recorded a few times. The chain employs TRBV20-1 and TRBJ2-1; TRBD2 is a possible D gene (6 bases). Germline V gene data show CDR1 as DFQATT and CDR2 as SNEGSKA (reference sequence). This CDR3 region has 12 residues. The CDR3 loop reads CSPWGGKGEQFF. CDR3 sequence (DNA): TGCAGCCCCTGGGGCGGGAAGGGTGAGCAGTTCTTC.

This chain uses TRBV6-2 or TRBV6-3 with TRBJ2-7; D may be TRBD1 (6 bases). The CDR3 loop spans 13 amino acids. Germline loops: CDR1 MNHEY, CDR2 SVGEGT. Trimming took off 5 bases at V and 4 bases at J, with 12 bases between the two ends. CDR3 loop: CASSHGTPYEQYF. CDR3 sequence (DNA): TGTGCCAGCAGTCACGGGACACCGTACGAGCAGTACTTC.

This clonotype was seen repeatedly, ten times or more. The CDR3 coding sequence is TGTGCCAGCAGTGACCCTTTTAGCGTGCAGTTCTTC. Translated: CASSDPFSVQFF. This chain connects TRBV12-3 or TRBV12-4 to TRBJ2-1; the D gene is possibly TRBD2 (5 bases). Trimming removed 5 bases at V and 12 bases at J, with 14 bases between. The CDR3 spans 12 residues.

This clonotype has more than one count but fewer than ten. This rearrangement joins TRBV5-5 to TRBJ2-1; 13 nucleotides line up with TRBD2. Germline lookup yields CDR1 SGHKS and CDR2 YYEKEE (reference sequence). The CDR3 consists of 17 residues. The trim removed 4 bases at V and 3 bases at J, leaving 7 bases unmatched. The CDR3 spells CASSRRTSGGNYNEQFF. The CDR3 DNA reads as TGTGCCAGCAGCCGGCGGACTAGCGGGGGTAACTACAATGAGCAGTTCTTC.

This clonotype was observed many times. The genes are TRBV12-3 or TRBV12-4 and TRBJ2-1; a weak D match, TRBD1 (6 bases). The ends were cut back, 2 bases at V and 6 bases at J, with 17 bases in the middle. This CDR3 region has 16 residues. The CDR3 nucleotides read TGTGCCAGCAGTTTACCACAGGGTACCCCTTCCAATGAGCAGTTCTTC. Translated: CASSLPQGTPSNEQFF.

The chain employs TRBV5-1 and TRBJ1-1; maybe TRBD1 (5 bases). V was shortened by 3 bases and J by 1 base, with 10 bases between the two germline ends. This CDR3 has 14 residues. Germline V CDR1 and CDR2: SGHRS, YFSETQ. CDR3 DNA: TGCGCCAGCAGCTCCGACGGACAGAACACTGAAGCTTTCTTT. Its protein product is CASSSDGQNTEAFF.